Listed below are T cell receptor beta chains from one sample, sequenced in a study of blood T cell repertoires in COVID-19. TCRdb's table, derived via immunoSEQ multiplex PCR, lists solely in-frame clones and lacks some. The table shows about 15,000 clones, with roughly nine tenths occurring only once. Sequencing input: peripheral blood. The receptors here all came from a human donor in a cohort sampled during active COVID-19. The CDR3 runs from the conserved cysteine through the conserved F or W. Each record gives: V gene, D gene, clone size, J gene, CDR3 length, CDR3 DNA, CDR3 protein. A D gene is named only where the DNA matches it firmly. Size is omitted from some rows. Given values are once, few, many or a class for expanded clones.

v_call: TRBV5-1; d_call: -; clone_size: -; j_call: TRBJ2-7; cdr3_length: 14; cdr3_nt: TGCGCCAGCAGCTTGGTAGCCCAGTCCTACGAGCAGTACTTC; cdr3_aa: CASSLVAQSYEQYF
v_call: TRBV5-1; d_call: -; clone_size: -; j_call: TRBJ2-2; cdr3_length: 15; cdr3_nt: TGCGCCAGCAGCGACCCAGGGGTCAAAGTCGGGGAGCTGTTTTTT; cdr3_aa: CASSDPGVKVGELFF
v_call: TRBV3-1/TRBV3-2; d_call: TRBD2; clone_size: -; j_call: TRBJ2-5; cdr3_length: 16; cdr3_nt: TGTGCCAGCAGCCCCGTTAGCGGGGGCTCCGGGGAGACCCAGTACTTC; cdr3_aa: CASSPVSGGSGETQYF
v_call: TRBV5-5; d_call: -; clone_size: -; j_call: TRBJ2-5; cdr3_length: 16; cdr3_nt: TGTGCCAGCAGCTTGGCCTTAGGGGGTGGCCAAGAGACCCAGTACTTC; cdr3_aa: CASSLALGGGQETQYF
v_call: TRBV6-5; d_call: TRBD1; clone_size: -; j_call: TRBJ2-7; cdr3_length: 13; cdr3_nt: TGTGCCAGCAGTTACGGGACAGACTACGAGCAGTACTTC; cdr3_aa: CASSYGTDYEQYF
v_call: TRBV5-8; d_call: -; clone_size: -; j_call: TRBJ1-6; cdr3_length: 17; cdr3_nt: TGTGCCAGCAGCTTGGCCGTTCCCAGCTCCTATAATTCACCCCTCCACTTT; cdr3_aa: CASSLAVPSSYNSPLHF
v_call: TRBV6-2/TRBV6-3; d_call: TRBD1; clone_size: once; j_call: TRBJ2-5; cdr3_length: 14; cdr3_nt: TGTGCCAGCAGTCCCAGGGGGAGCCAAGAGACCCAGTACTTC; cdr3_aa: CASSPRGSQETQYF
v_call: TRBV12-3/TRBV12-4; d_call: -; clone_size: -; j_call: TRBJ1-5; cdr3_length: 12; cdr3_nt: TGTGCCAGCAGGTCAGTGAATCAGCCCCAGCATTTT; cdr3_aa: CASRSVNQPQHF
v_call: TRBV27; d_call: -; clone_size: large; j_call: TRBJ2-5; cdr3_length: 14; cdr3_nt: TGTGCCAGCAGTCTCCGGGACAACCAAGAGACCCAGTACTTC; cdr3_aa: CASSLRDNQETQYF
v_call: TRBV5-4; d_call: -; clone_size: -; j_call: TRBJ2-6; cdr3_length: 14; cdr3_nt: TGTGCCAGCAGCCACAGGGCCGGGGCCAACGTCCTGACTTTC; cdr3_aa: CASSHRAGANVLTF
v_call: TRBV25-1; d_call: -; clone_size: -; j_call: TRBJ1-5; cdr3_length: 14; cdr3_nt: TGTGCCAGCAGTAAATCAGGGGCCCGTGAACCCCAGCATTTT; cdr3_aa: CASSKSGAREPQHF
v_call: TRBV19; d_call: -; clone_size: -; j_call: TRBJ1-2; cdr3_length: 16; cdr3_nt: TGTGCCAGCAGGTCAAGGGGAGGGAGAATGAACTATGGCTACACCTTC; cdr3_aa: CASRSRGGRMNYGYTF
v_call: TRBV4-1; d_call: TRBD1; clone_size: -; j_call: TRBJ2-7; cdr3_length: 17; cdr3_nt: TGCGCCAGCAGCCAACTCCTCGACAGGGTCGAATCCTACGAGCAGTACTTC; cdr3_aa: CASSQLLDRVESYEQYF
v_call: TRBV7-3; d_call: -; clone_size: -; j_call: TRBJ1-2; cdr3_length: 14; cdr3_nt: TGTGCCAGCAGCCCCGACAGTTTACATAGGGGCTACACCTTC; cdr3_aa: CASSPDSLHRGYTF
v_call: TRBV15; d_call: -; clone_size: -; j_call: TRBJ1-6; cdr3_length: 13; cdr3_nt: TGTGCCACCCGGACAGACTATAATTCACCCCTCCACTTT; cdr3_aa: CATRTDYNSPLHF
v_call: TRBV25-1; d_call: -; clone_size: -; j_call: TRBJ2-5; cdr3_length: 14; cdr3_nt: TGTGCCAGCAGTGAATATGGGGCCTTGGAGACCCAGTACTTC; cdr3_aa: CASSEYGALETQYF
v_call: TRBV5-1; d_call: TRBD1; clone_size: -; j_call: TRBJ2-5; cdr3_length: 15; cdr3_nt: TGCGCCAGCAGCGCCCGGACAGGGAGAGAGGAGACCCAGTACTTC; cdr3_aa: CASSARTGREETQYF
v_call: TRBV7-2; d_call: TRBD1; clone_size: -; j_call: TRBJ2-7; cdr3_length: 15; cdr3_nt: TGTGCCAGCAGCTTAGCGGGGACAGGGGGCTACGAGCAGTACTTC; cdr3_aa: CASSLAGTGGYEQYF
v_call: TRBV12-5; d_call: TRBD1; clone_size: -; j_call: TRBJ1-3; cdr3_length: 18; cdr3_nt: TGTGCTAGTGGTTTGCCACGGGACAGGGTAACGGCTGGAAACACCATATATTTT; cdr3_aa: CASGLPRDRVTAGNTIYF
v_call: TRBV7-9; d_call: -; clone_size: -; j_call: TRBJ1-5; cdr3_length: 14; cdr3_nt: TGTGCCAGCAGCACAGGGAATAGCAATCAGCCCCAGCATTTT; cdr3_aa: CASSTGNSNQPQHF
v_call: TRBV6-5; d_call: TRBD1; clone_size: once; j_call: TRBJ2-3; cdr3_length: 14; cdr3_nt: TGTGCCAGTATCCGGGACAGGGGTACAGATACGCAGTATTTT; cdr3_aa: CASIRDRGTDTQYF
v_call: TRBV18; d_call: -; clone_size: once; j_call: TRBJ1-1; cdr3_length: 13; cdr3_nt: TGTGCCAGCTCACCGGCAGGGAACACTGAAGCTTTCTTT; cdr3_aa: CASSPAGNTEAFF
v_call: TRBV6-5; d_call: -; clone_size: once; j_call: TRBJ1-2; cdr3_length: 13; cdr3_nt: TGTGCCAGCAGGGAGAGGGGAGGGGACGGCTACACCTTC; cdr3_aa: CASRERGGDGYTF
v_call: TRBV6-4; d_call: TRBD1; clone_size: -; j_call: TRBJ2-5; cdr3_length: 15; cdr3_nt: TGTGCCAGCAGCCCACAGGGGACCCCAGGGGAGACCCAGTACTTC; cdr3_aa: CASSPQGTPGETQYF
v_call: TRBV30; d_call: -; clone_size: -; j_call: TRBJ1-2; cdr3_length: 13; cdr3_nt: TGTGCCTGGGCTGAGGGCCCTTACTATGGCTACACCTTC; cdr3_aa: CAWAEGPYYGYTF
v_call: TRBV5-8; d_call: -; clone_size: -; j_call: TRBJ1-1; cdr3_length: 14; cdr3_nt: TGTGCCAGCAGCCCCGGGACATTGAACACTGAAGCTTTCTTT; cdr3_aa: CASSPGTLNTEAFF
v_call: TRBV29-1; d_call: TRBD1; clone_size: -; j_call: TRBJ2-3; cdr3_length: 15; cdr3_nt: TGCAGCGTCGCTGCCGGGACAGGGACCACAGATACGCAGTATTTT; cdr3_aa: CSVAAGTGTTDTQYF
v_call: TRBV6-5; d_call: -; clone_size: -; j_call: TRBJ1-1; cdr3_length: 13; cdr3_nt: TGTGCCAGCAGTTACTCGACGGGTTATGAAGCTTTCTTT; cdr3_aa: CASSYSTGYEAFF
v_call: TRBV4-1; d_call: TRBD1; clone_size: -; j_call: TRBJ2-2; cdr3_length: 16; cdr3_nt: TGCGCCAGCAGCCGCCGGGACAGGCTTAACACCGGGGAGCTGTTTTTT; cdr3_aa: CASSRRDRLNTGELFF
v_call: TRBV30; d_call: -; clone_size: few; j_call: TRBJ1-5; cdr3_length: 18; cdr3_nt: TGTGCCTGGGGGGTAGGGAGGACCTCCGGCCGGGGCAATCAGCCCCAGCATTTT; cdr3_aa: CAWGVGRTSGRGNQPQHF
v_call: TRBV5-1; d_call: -; clone_size: -; j_call: TRBJ2-7; cdr3_length: 14; cdr3_nt: TGCGCCAGCAGCCTCGGGACACATAGGGGGGAGCAGTACTTC; cdr3_aa: CASSLGTHRGEQYF
v_call: TRBV11-2; d_call: -; clone_size: -; j_call: TRBJ2-5; cdr3_length: 15; cdr3_nt: TGTGCCAGCAGTCACAGGGCAGGGAGTTCAGAGACCCAGTACTTC; cdr3_aa: CASSHRAGSSETQYF
v_call: TRBV3-1/TRBV3-2; d_call: -; clone_size: once; j_call: TRBJ1-5; cdr3_length: 14; cdr3_nt: TGTGCCAGCAGCCAAGACAAGGGGTTCCAGCCCCAGCATTTT; cdr3_aa: CASSQDKGFQPQHF
v_call: TRBV5-1; d_call: TRBD1; clone_size: once; j_call: TRBJ2-1; cdr3_length: 14; cdr3_nt: TGCGCCAGCAGCCGGGACAGGGCTGACAATGAGCAGTTCTTC; cdr3_aa: CASSRDRADNEQFF
v_call: TRBV19; d_call: -; clone_size: -; j_call: TRBJ2-1; cdr3_length: 14; cdr3_nt: TGTGCCAGTAGTCTGCGGGGGCAGGCCGATGAGCAGTTCTTC; cdr3_aa: CASSLRGQADEQFF
v_call: TRBV12-1; d_call: -; clone_size: -; j_call: TRBJ2-1; cdr3_length: 17; cdr3_nt: TGTGCCAGCAGCTTTGCTTGGACTAGCGGGGCCTACAATGAGCAGTTCTTC; cdr3_aa: CASSFAWTSGAYNEQFF
v_call: TRBV9; d_call: TRBD2; clone_size: few; j_call: TRBJ2-5; cdr3_length: 15; cdr3_nt: TGTGCCAGCAGCGTAGATAGCGGGGGGGCCGAGACCCAGTACTTC; cdr3_aa: CASSVDSGGAETQYF
v_call: TRBV7-3; d_call: TRBD1; clone_size: -; j_call: TRBJ2-2; cdr3_length: 17; cdr3_nt: TGTGCCAGCAGCCTTGGGAGACAGGGGGTCGGTGCCGGGGAGCTGTTTTTT; cdr3_aa: CASSLGRQGVGAGELFF
v_call: TRBV30; d_call: -; clone_size: -; j_call: TRBJ2-5; cdr3_length: 15; cdr3_nt: TGTGCCTGGAGTGTACCCTGGGGCGTCCAAGAGACCCAGTACTTC; cdr3_aa: CAWSVPWGVQETQYF
v_call: TRBV4-1; d_call: TRBD1; clone_size: few; j_call: TRBJ1-2; cdr3_length: 14; cdr3_nt: TGCGCCAGCAGCCAGCCGACAGGGGGCTATGGCTACACCTTC; cdr3_aa: CASSQPTGGYGYTF
v_call: TRBV5-1; d_call: TRBD2; clone_size: -; j_call: TRBJ2-5; cdr3_length: 15; cdr3_nt: TGCGCCAGCAGCTTGGGGAGCGGGGGGATAGAGACCCAGTACTTC; cdr3_aa: CASSLGSGGIETQYF
v_call: TRBV27; d_call: -; clone_size: -; j_call: TRBJ1-6; cdr3_length: 16; cdr3_nt: TGTGCCAGCAGTTTGAGTATCTCCTCCTATAATTCACCCCTCCACTTT; cdr3_aa: CASSLSISSYNSPLHF
v_call: TRBV4-1; d_call: TRBD1; clone_size: once; j_call: TRBJ1-1; cdr3_length: 13; cdr3_nt: TGCGCCAGCAGCCAAGAGTGGGACAGAGAAGCTTTCTTT; cdr3_aa: CASSQEWDREAFF
v_call: TRBV7-8; d_call: -; clone_size: -; j_call: TRBJ2-5; cdr3_length: 15; cdr3_nt: TGTGCCAGCAGCTTACAGGGGCGACACCAAGAGACCCAGTACTTC; cdr3_aa: CASSLQGRHQETQYF
v_call: TRBV2; d_call: -; clone_size: medium-sized; j_call: TRBJ2-5; cdr3_length: 14; cdr3_nt: TGTGCCAGCAGCGGACAGTTAAACCAAGAGACCCAGTACTTC; cdr3_aa: CASSGQLNQETQYF
v_call: TRBV27; d_call: TRBD1; clone_size: -; j_call: TRBJ1-5; cdr3_length: 17; cdr3_nt: TGTGCCAGCAGTCGAGGGACAGGGGATCCGCGCAATCAGCCCCAGCATTTT; cdr3_aa: CASSRGTGDPRNQPQHF
v_call: TRBV19; d_call: -; clone_size: -; j_call: TRBJ2-1; cdr3_length: 15; cdr3_nt: TGTGCCAGTAGTATAAGAGCGACTACTTTGAATGAGCAGTTCTTC; cdr3_aa: CASSIRATTLNEQFF
v_call: TRBV10-3; d_call: TRBD1; clone_size: -; j_call: TRBJ1-4; cdr3_length: 17; cdr3_nt: TGTGCCATCAGTGACCCGGACAGGGGGCAGGATAATGAAAAACTGTTTTTT; cdr3_aa: CAISDPDRGQDNEKLFF